This T cell receptor beta chain was captured by sequencing in a study of cytomegalovirus exposure and HLA in healthy donors. With 60 Vbeta and 13 Jbeta primers, the PCR was carried out. TCRdb keeps only in-frame clones here, not all; method: immunoSEQ multiplex PCR. The data include some 150,000 clones; the top ten clones carry 2.2%. A word on this clone: Its antigen remains unidentified.

The CDR3 contains 15 residues. The V and J ends lost 0 bases and 8 bases respectively, with 16 bases between them. Germline V CDR1 and CDR2: LNHNV, YYDKDF (reference sequence). Regarding the study as a whole: In a later analysis, TCR beta V- and J-gene trimming showed a link to a missense DCLRE1C variant. The listing of 150 to 200 TCR beta chains classed them as cytomegalovirus-associated.

This chain connects TRBV15 to TRBJ1-2; possible D gene TRBD1, 5 bases. The sequence derives from a woman younger than 35 in good health and CMV-seronegative. Sequencing was performed on PBMCs. The CDR3: CATSRDSGARRGYTF. The DNA for the CDR3 is TGTGCCACCAGCAGAGATAGCGGGGCCCGGAGAGGCTACACCTTC.